The sequence of this T cell receptor beta chain was determined in a study of T cell repertoires in aging, cancer and after chemotherapy. Study in general: Donors were grouped into six age bands spanning 30 or younger through 70 or older.

TCR beta rearrangements were amplified from peripheral blood genomic DNA. Rearranged V-D-J TRB sequences were amplified with a mixed TRB-A/B primer pool. Each CDR3 protein is one row after TCRdb ran MiXCR on the multiplex PCR reads. The table has approximately 13,000 distinct CDR3 sequences, 21% seen once. To note about this clonotype: A much larger clonotype is one base distant, so this may be a read error.

The specimen sequenced was blood. The clonotype was recovered from a human donor in good health.

DNA of the CDR3: TGCGCCAGCAGTGGGGGGGGCAATGGAAACACCATAAATTTT. The encoded protein is CASSGGGNGNTINF. The chain has TRBV5-1 and TRBJ1-3; the D gene is possibly TRBD1 (6 bases). The germline CDR1 and CDR2 sequences are SGHRS and YFSETQ. This CDR3 spans 14 amino acids.